Following are 2 T cell receptor beta chains from one sample sequenced in a study of T cells expressing NK-cell markers. TCRdb re-called the 5' RACE reads, yielding one record per CDR3 amino acid sequence without DNA. The sample table includes about 380,000 distinct CDR3 sequences. The sequencing input was blood T cells: a sorted CD56 or NKG2C T cell subset, CD4+ or CD8+ T cells, or bulk PBMC T cells (not recorded which). The source is a man aged 18 to 69 in good health.

The V gene is TRBV7-9, the J gene TRBJ1-2; there is no DNA to check the TCRdb D call of TRBD1. CDR3 size: 15 residues. The germline gives CDR1 SEHNR, CDR2 FQNEAQ (reference sequence). The CDR3 here is CASSPRQTFDYGYTF.

The CDR3 here is CASSARRSSYEQYF. The V gene is TRBV6-1, the J gene TRBJ2-7; TCRdb calls TRBD1, which cannot be checked without DNA. The CDR3 has 14 amino acids. Germline-derived CDR1 and CDR2 are MNHNS and SASEGT.